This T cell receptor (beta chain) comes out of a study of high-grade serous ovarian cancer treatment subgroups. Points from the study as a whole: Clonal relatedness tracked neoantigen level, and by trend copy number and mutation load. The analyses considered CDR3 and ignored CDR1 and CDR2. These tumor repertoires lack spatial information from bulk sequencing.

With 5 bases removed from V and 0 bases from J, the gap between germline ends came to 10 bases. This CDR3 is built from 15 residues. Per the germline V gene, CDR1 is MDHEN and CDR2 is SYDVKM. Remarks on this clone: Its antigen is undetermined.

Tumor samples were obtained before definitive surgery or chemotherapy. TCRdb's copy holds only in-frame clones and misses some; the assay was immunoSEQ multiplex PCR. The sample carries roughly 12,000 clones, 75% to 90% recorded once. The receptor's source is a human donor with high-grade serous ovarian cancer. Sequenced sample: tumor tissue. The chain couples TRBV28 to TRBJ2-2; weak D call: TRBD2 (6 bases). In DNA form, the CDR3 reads TGTGCCAGCAGTGAGGGACTCGCGAACACCGGGGAGCTGTTTTTT. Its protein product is CASSEGLANTGELFF.